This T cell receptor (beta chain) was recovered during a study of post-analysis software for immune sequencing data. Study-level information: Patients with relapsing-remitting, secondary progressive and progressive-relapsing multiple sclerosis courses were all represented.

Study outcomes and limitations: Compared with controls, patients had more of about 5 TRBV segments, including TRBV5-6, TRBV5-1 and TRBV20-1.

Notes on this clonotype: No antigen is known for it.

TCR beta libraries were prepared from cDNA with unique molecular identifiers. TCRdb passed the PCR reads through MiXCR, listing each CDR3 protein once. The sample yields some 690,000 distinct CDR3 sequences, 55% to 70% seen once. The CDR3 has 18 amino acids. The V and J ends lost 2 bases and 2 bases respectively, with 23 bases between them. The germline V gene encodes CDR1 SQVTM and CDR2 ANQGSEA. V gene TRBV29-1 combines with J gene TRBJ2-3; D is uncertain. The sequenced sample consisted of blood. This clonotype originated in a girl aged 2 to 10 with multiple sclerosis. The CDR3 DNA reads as TGCAGCGTTGAAAATTGGGCCGCCCCAGATTTTTCCACAGATACGCAGTATTTT. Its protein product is CSVENWAAPDFSTDTQYF.